These T cell receptor beta chains were read from a single sample in a study of T cells in Graves' hyperthyroidism and ophthalmopathy. TCRdb itself ran the multiplex PCR reads through MiXCR, one entry per CDR3 protein. The sample comprises 530,000 or so distinct CDR3 sequences, approximately 24% of which are singletons, and roughly 12% rests with the top ten. Sequencing was carried out using blood. These receptor sequences come from a woman in her 30s with Graves' ophthalmopathy. CDR3s include the opening cysteine and the closing phenylalanine or tryptophan. The D gene is left open where the match is weak. Clone size appears in some rows only: once, few, many, or a class for an expanded clone.

J | size | length | D | V | DNA | CDR3
TRBJ2-5 | few | 12 | NA | TRBV2 | TGTGCCAGCAGTGAAAGGGGTTTGACCCAGTACTTC | CASSERGLTQYF
TRBJ2-5 | many | 15 | NA | TRBV10-2 | TGCGCCAGCAGTGAAACTCGGGCCTACCAAGAGACCCAGTACTTC | CASSETRAYQETQYF
TRBJ1-3 | many | 16 | NA | TRBV6-1 | TGTGCCAGCAGTGTAACAGGGACCCTCTCTGGAAACACCATATATTTT | CASSVTGTLSGNTIYF
TRBJ1-2 | many | 13 | NA | TRBV19 | TGTGCCAGTACCCAGGGCTACCCATATGGCTACACCTTC | CASTQGYPYGYTF
TRBJ2-7 | NA | 15 | TRBD2 | TRBV11-2 | TGTGCCAGCAGCCATCGGGGGGGGACTCTACGCGAGCAGTACTTC | CASSHRGGTLREQYF
TRBJ2-7 | NA | 17 | TRBD1 | TRBV28 | TGTGCCAGCAGTGCCAGACCCGGGACAGGGGACTCCTACGAGCAGTACTTC | CASSARPGTGDSYEQYF
TRBJ1-5 | NA | 14 | NA | TRBV6-1 | TGTGCCAGCAAACGGACTCCTAGCAATCAGCCCCAGCATTTT | CASKRTPSNQPQHF
TRBJ1-5 | NA | 14 | NA | TRBV12-3/TRBV12-4 | TGTGCCAGCAGTTTAACGGGGGCTTACCAGCCCCAGCATTTT | CASSLTGAYQPQHF
TRBJ1-2 | NA | 12 | TRBD1 | TRBV6-2/TRBV6-3 | TGTGCCAGCAGTCCGACAGGGTGGGGCTACACCTTC | CASSPTGWGYTF
TRBJ2-3 | NA | 13 | NA | TRBV30 | TGTGCCTGGAGTTTCGGTAGCCATGATACGCAGTATTTT | CAWSFGSHDTQYF
TRBJ1-5 | many | 17 | TRBD1 | TRBV6-2/TRBV6-3 | TGTGCCAGCAGCCTCGGACAGGGGATAGTTGGAAATCAGCCCCAGCATTTT | CASSLGQGIVGNQPQHF
TRBJ1-2 | many | 14 | NA | TRBV12-3/TRBV12-4 | TGTGCCAGCAGGCCGGGACGCTCACAAGATGGCTACACCTTC | CASRPGRSQDGYTF
TRBJ1-1 | many | 14 | NA | TRBV28 | TGTGCCAGCAGTTCCCACAGGGACTACACTGAAGCTTTCTTT | CASSSHRDYTEAFF
TRBJ2-7 | NA | 14 | TRBD2 | TRBV6-1 | TGTGCCAGCTTTCGGACTAGCGATTCCTACGAGCAGTACTTC | CASFRTSDSYEQYF
TRBJ1-2 | few | 12 | NA | TRBV28 | TGTGCCAGCAGTTTATCACAGGGTGGCTACACCTTC | CASSLSQGGYTF
TRBJ2-6 | many | 14 | NA | TRBV29-1 | TGCAGCGCGAACGGAGGATCTGGGGCCAACGTCCTGACTTTC | CSANGGSGANVLTF
TRBJ1-1 | many | 13 | NA | TRBV19 | TGTGCCAGTAGTATAGAGGCAGACACTGAAGCTTTCTTT | CASSIEADTEAFF
TRBJ2-7 | NA | 17 | NA | TRBV11-2 | TGTGCCATCTGCTTAGATGGTGGGGTCCGGAGCTCCTACGAGCAGTACTTC | CAICLDGGVRSSYEQYF
TRBJ2-5 | once | 15 | NA | TRBV12-3/TRBV12-4 | TGTGCCAGCAGTCGTAACATAGCTTTCGGAGAGACCCAGTACTTC | CASSRNIAFGETQYF
TRBJ2-7 | few | 14 | NA | TRBV28 | TGTGCCAGCAGTTTACCGCAATATCTCTACGAGCAGTACTTC | CASSLPQYLYEQYF
TRBJ1-2 | many | 15 | NA | TRBV6-1 | TGTGCCAGCACCCGGGGAGGCCGAGCTAACTATGGCTACACCTTC | CASTRGGRANYGYTF
TRBJ1-2 | many | 14 | NA | TRBV19 | TGTGCCAGTAGTACATCGACAGATTCCTATGGCTACACCTTC | CASSTSTDSYGYTF
TRBJ1-1 | NA | 16 | NA | TRBV11-1 | TGTGCCAGCAGCTTATGGAGCAGCCGGGGCGACACTGAAGCTTTCTTT | CASSLWSSRGDTEAFF
TRBJ2-7 | once | 12 | NA | TRBV30 | TGTGCCGGGCAGGGGAGGGTGAACGAGCAGTACTTC | CAGQGRVNEQYF
TRBJ2-7 | few | 14 | TRBD2 | TRBV28 | TGTGCCAGCACCACCGGGACTACCATCTACGAGCAGTACTTC | CASTTGTTIYEQYF
TRBJ2-7 | many | 14 | NA | TRBV9 | TGTGCCAGCAGCCCCCGGTTAGGGGCCTACGAGCAGTACTTC | CASSPRLGAYEQYF
TRBJ1-5 | many | 13 | NA | TRBV6-1 | TGTGCCAGCTCCTCAGGGTCCGATCAGCCCCAGCATTTT | CASSSGSDQPQHF
TRBJ2-7 | few | 16 | NA | TRBV4-1 | TGCGCCAGCAGCCAAGATCGGACAGCAGCCTTTCGGGAGCAGTACTTC | CASSQDRTAAFREQYF
TRBJ2-7 | NA | 12 | TRBD2 | TRBV6-1 | TGTGCCAGCGTAGGACTAGGCTACGAGCAGTACTTC | CASVGLGYEQYF
TRBJ1-5 | many | 15 | NA | TRBV20-1 | TGCAGTGCTAGGGAGACAGACTATAGCAATCAGCCCCAGCATTTT | CSARETDYSNQPQHF
TRBJ1-1 | many | 11 | NA | TRBV20-1 | TGCAGTGCTAGATGGGCGATTGAAGCTTTCTTT | CSARWAIEAFF
TRBJ2-5 | few | 16 | NA | TRBV11-2 | TGTGCCAGCAGCTTAGATCAGACAGGTTACAGAGAGACCCAGTACTTC | CASSLDQTGYRETQYF
TRBJ2-7 | many | 15 | NA | TRBV6-5 | TGTGCCAGCAGTTACGGAGGATCGGGGTCCTACGAGCAGTACTTC | CASSYGGSGSYEQYF
TRBJ1-1 | many | 14 | NA | TRBV6-5 | TGTGCCAGCAGTTCCTCATACGGGGACACTGAAGCTTTCTTT | CASSSSYGDTEAFF
TRBJ2-5 | NA | 15 | TRBD2 | TRBV6-5 | TGTGCCAGCAGTTTCGGACTAGCGGGGGGCGAGACCCAGTACTTC | CASSFGLAGGETQYF
TRBJ2-2 | once | 17 | NA | TRBV3-1 | TGTGCCAGCAGCCTTGATTTTGGGGGGCCTGTCACCGGGGAGCTGTTTTTT | CASSLDFGGPVTGELFF
TRBJ1-2 | many | 13 | NA | TRBV6-5 | TGTGCCAGCAGCCCCCAGGACAGTCATGGCTACACCTTC | CASSPQDSHGYTF
TRBJ1-2 | many | 15 | TRBD1 | TRBV7-9 | TGTGCCAGCAGCTTGGGACAGGGGCTTGACTATGGCTACACCTTC | CASSLGQGLDYGYTF
TRBJ2-2 | few | 16 | TRBD2 | TRBV6-2/TRBV6-3 | TGTGCCAGCAGTCTATCTAGCGGGAAGGACACCGGGGAGCTGTTTTTT | CASSLSSGKDTGELFF
TRBJ1-2 | NA | 15 | NA | TRBV10-3 | TGTGCCATCAGTGAGTCGACAAGGGGGGAGAGCGGCTACACCTTC | CAISESTRGESGYTF
TRBJ2-2 | NA | 15 | TRBD2 | TRBV28 | TGTGCCAGCAGACTAGCGGGGTATCAGACCGGGGAGCTGTTTTTT | CASRLAGYQTGELFF
TRBJ1-1 | NA | 15 | NA | TRBV5-1 | TGCGTCAGCAGCTTGGGGGGGACGGTGAACGCTGAAGCTTTCTTT | CVSSLGGTVNAEAFF
TRBJ1-5 | many | 14 | NA | TRBV6-5 | TGTGCCAGCAGTTACTCAGTTAGCAATCAGCCCCAGCATTTT | CASSYSVSNQPQHF
TRBJ2-7 | many | 16 | TRBD1 | TRBV4-3 | TGCGCCAGCAGCCAAGATTGGAGGACAGGCTCCTACGAGCAGTACTTC | CASSQDWRTGSYEQYF
TRBJ1-1 | few | 15 | NA | TRBV6-5 | TGTGCCAGCAGTTACTCGGGGGAAACGGACACTGAAGCTTTCTTT | CASSYSGETDTEAFF
TRBJ2-2 | many | 15 | TRBD1 | TRBV2 | TGTGCCAGCAGTGGGACAGGGGGTTTCACCGGGGAGCTGTTTTTT | CASSGTGGFTGELFF
TRBJ1-2 | many | 12 | NA | TRBV6-1 | TGTGCCAGCAAGGCAGCTAACTATGGCTACACCTTC | CASKAANYGYTF
TRBJ2-7 | many | 14 | NA | TRBV3-1 | TGTGCCAGCAGCCAGAGAGGCCTACCGGGAGAGCAGTACTTC | CASSQRGLPGEQYF
TRBJ2-5 | many | 15 | NA | TRBV7-2 | TGTGCCAGCAGCTTAGCCCAGGGCTGGGAAGAGACCCAGTACTTC | CASSLAQGWEETQYF
TRBJ1-2 | many | 15 | NA | TRBV6-1 | TGTGCCAGCCACTCCCCGACGGATTCTAACTATGGCTACACCTTC | CASHSPTDSNYGYTF
TRBJ2-7 | few | 14 | TRBD1 | TRBV6-2/TRBV6-3 | TGTGTCAGCAGTTACGGTTGGACAGGGGACGAGCAGTACTTC | CVSSYGWTGDEQYF
TRBJ2-5 | many | 13 | NA | TRBV7-8 | TGTGCCAGCAGCTTTACCCTCCAAGAGACCCAGTACTTC | CASSFTLQETQYF
TRBJ1-5 | many | 15 | NA | TRBV10-3 | TGTGCCATCAGTGAGTCCGAGGGAGGGGGGCAGCCCCAGCATTTT | CAISESEGGGQPQHF
TRBJ1-6 | few | 16 | NA | TRBV7-3 | TGTGCCAGCAGCCCTTCGGGTGCAGGGAATAATTCACCCCTCCACTTT | CASSPSGAGNNSPLHF
TRBJ2-7 | many | 14 | TRBD1 | TRBV2 | TGTGCCAGCAGTGAAGACAGGGGGCGGTACGAGCAGTACTTC | CASSEDRGRYEQYF
TRBJ1-2 | few | 13 | NA | TRBV30 | TGTGCCTGGGAAATGGGCATCACCTATGGCTACACCTTC | CAWEMGITYGYTF
TRBJ2-2 | NA | 15 | NA | TRBV12-3/TRBV12-4 | TGTGCCAGCAGTCTTCCCGGACAGCACCCCGGGGAGCTGTTTTTT | CASSLPGQHPGELFF
TRBJ2-5 | NA | 15 | TRBD1 | TRBV7-8 | TGTGCCAGCAGTTTCGACGGGACAGGGGATGAGACCCAGTACTTC | CASSFDGTGDETQYF
TRBJ1-2 | few | 19 | NA | TRBV28 | TGTGCCAGCAGATTACTCCGGGGGAGCCGGGGGGGGGAGTTCTATGGCTACACCTTC | CASRLLRGSRGGEFYGYTF